Following are 6 T cell receptor beta chains from one sample sequenced in a study of cytomegalovirus exposure and HLA in healthy donors. The PCR had 60 Vbeta and 13 Jbeta primers. Some clones are missing from TCRdb's copy, which holds only in-frame ones; the method was immunoSEQ multiplex PCR. The sample holds roughly 150,000 clones, roughly 85% seen once. Sequences were obtained from PBMCs. Receptor source: a man between 25 and 39 years old in good health and CMV-seropositive.

A word on this clone: One junction end does not reproduce the germline sequence, and a read error may be involved. The J gene is TRBJ2-1, the V gene TRBV7-9; D is perhaps TRBD1 (6 bases). Germline V gene sequence: CDR1 SEHNR, CDR2 FQNEAQ (reference sequence). The CDR3 has 14 residues. For the CDR3, the DNA is TGTTCCAGCAGCTTTTGGCAGGGGCACAATGAGCAGTTCTTC. Protein: CSSSFWQGHNEQFF.

This chain joins TRBV4-3 and TRBJ2-2, with 8 bases lining up with TRBD2. Losses at the gene ends were 0 bases for V and 1 base for J; bases not matched to a gene: 1. This CDR3 region has 16 residues. Germline assignment: CDR1 LGHNA and CDR2 YSLEER. The CDR3: CASSQELAVNTGELFF. Written as DNA, the CDR3 is TGCGCCAGCAGCCAAGAACTAGCGGTGAACACCGGGGAGCTGTTTTTT.

The chain joins TRBV7-9 to TRBJ2-5; maybe TRBD2 (5 bases). The J call may not be correct, given that the DNA end is closer to TRBJ2-7. CDR1 is SEHNR, CDR2 FQNEAQ, per germline (reference sequence). The CDR3 extends over 12 amino acids. The CDR3 DNA follows: TGTGCCAGCTCGGGGAGCTCCTACGAGCAGTACTTC. Residues: CASSGSSYEQYF.

The chain couples TRBV15 to TRBJ2-2; TRBD2 is a possible D gene (6 bases). The CDR3 runs to 16 residues. CDR1 is LNHNV, CDR2 YYDKDF, per germline (reference sequence). V lost 1 base and J lost 5, with 14 bases in between. Here the CDR3 DNA reads TGTGCCACCAGCAGAGTTAGGGAGGTCCAAACCGGGGAGCTGTTTTTT. Translation gives CATSRVREVQTGELFF.

The chain links TRBV11-2 to TRBJ1-1; TRBD1 might be the D (6 bases). Germline CDR1 is SGHAT and CDR2 is FQNNGV. The V gene lost 5 bases and the J gene lost 7 bases, with 17 bases spanning the gap. This CDR3 spans 14 amino acids. CDR3 sequence (DNA): TGTGCCAGCAGCCCCGACAGGCTCCGGGGTGAAGCTTTCTTT. Its translation: CASSPDRLRGEAFF. Complete variable domain (other parts from reference TRBV11-2 and TRBJ1-1): EAGVAQSPRYKIIEKRQSVAFWCNPISGHATLYWYQQILGQGPKLLIQFQNNGVVDDSQLPKDRFSAERLKGVDSTLKIQPAKLEDSAVYLCASSPDRLRGEAFFGQGTRLTVV.

The rearrangement uses TRBV5-6 and TRBJ1-2; D not resolved. V dropped 0 bases and J dropped 2 bases, with 5 bases sitting between them. Germline V lookup: CDR1 SGHDT, CDR2 YYEEEE. CDR3 length: 13 residues. CDR3 sequence (DNA): TGTGCCAGCAGCTTGGGGAGGAACTATGGCTACACCTTC. The encoded protein is CASSLGRNYGYTF.